This T cell receptor (beta chain) was captured by sequencing in a study of technical replicates of blood from several donors. Germline CDR1 SGHTA, CDR2 FQGNSA. This CDR3 region has 13 residues. V lost 5 bases, J lost 4 bases, and 11 bases lay in between. The assay was immunoSEQ multiplex PCR, and TCRdb's table has in-frame clones only and misses some. The sample yields 70,000 or so clones, around nine tenths seen once. This chain uses TRBV7-2 with TRBJ2-5; D gene uncertain. This sequence was found in a human donor in good health. Some clones in this sample may be carry-over from other donors' samples. Sequences were obtained from PBMCs. The CDR3 sequence: CASSPRPGETQYF. CDR3 in DNA: TGTGCCAGCAGCCCTCGCCCCGGAGAGACCCAGTACTTC.